Listed below are T cell receptor beta chains from one sample, sequenced in a study of control samples from healthy donors and cancer patients. Clones were read by immunoSEQ multiplex PCR, and TCRdb kept only the in-frame ones, dropping some. This listing includes about 190,000 clones. Sequencing was carried out using blood. All receptors come from a woman aged 25 to 39 in good health. The CDR3 runs from the conserved cysteine through the conserved F or W. The order of the fields is J gene, CDR3 length, V gene, D gene, CDR3 DNA, CDR3 protein. A D gene is named only where the DNA matches it firmly.

TRBJ2-7 | 11 | TRBV28 | - | TGTGCCAGCCAAACAGGGCCCGAGCAGTACTTC | CASQTGPEQYF
TRBJ1-2 | 15 | TRBV5-1 | TRBD1 | TGCGCCAGCAGCCACGGGGACAGGGATGGCTATGGCTACACCTTC | CASSHGDRDGYGYTF
TRBJ1-1 | 14 | TRBV7-8 | - | TGTGCCAGCAGCTTAGAACAGATGAACACTGAAGCTTTCTTT | CASSLEQMNTEAFF
TRBJ2-7 | 14 | TRBV3-1/TRBV3-2 | - | TGTGCCAGCAGCCAGGGACCCTTTTCAGGCGAGCAGTACTTC | CASSQGPFSGEQYF
TRBJ1-2 | 12 | TRBV7-9 | - | TGTGCCAGCAGCTTAGCGCTGAGTGGCTACACCTTC | CASSLALSGYTF
TRBJ2-2 | 14 | TRBV18 | - | TGTGCCAGCTCACCCCCAGGCGGGGCCGGGGAGCTGTTTTTT | CASSPPGGAGELFF
TRBJ2-7 | 13 | TRBV18 | - | TGTGCCAGCTCACCGTCCAAGAGCTACGAGCAGTACTTC | CASSPSKSYEQYF
TRBJ2-3 | 16 | TRBV7-2 | TRBD2 | TGTGCCAGCAGCTTAAGGTTGGGGGGGGGAACAGATACGCAGTATTTT | CASSLRLGGGTDTQYF
TRBJ1-1 | 11 | TRBV11-2 | - | TGTGCCAGCAGCCCCCAGAGTGGAGCTTTCTTT | CASSPQSGAFF
TRBJ2-1 | 13 | TRBV4-1 | - | TGCGCCAGCAGCCAGTTACTAGGCAATGAGCAGTTCTTC | CASSQLLGNEQFF
TRBJ2-2 | 17 | TRBV7-9 | - | TGTGCCAGCAGCCCACAACACCCAGCAGGGCGCACCGGGGAGCTGTTTTTT | CASSPQHPAGRTGELFF
TRBJ1-1 | 12 | TRBV29-1 | - | TGCAGCGGGGGACACCGGAACACTGAAGCTTTCTTT | CSGGHRNTEAFF
TRBJ2-2 | 13 | TRBV5-6 | - | TGTGCCAGCAGCTATACTATGGCCGGGGAGCTGTTTTTT | CASSYTMAGELFF
TRBJ1-1 | 14 | TRBV10-1 | - | TGCGCCAGCAGTGAGAGGGTGGGTTCGGCTGAAGCTTTCTTT | CASSERVGSAEAFF
TRBJ1-1 | 13 | TRBV27 | TRBD1 | TGTGCCAGCAGTCTCTGGACAGGGACTGAAGCTTTCTTT | CASSLWTGTEAFF
TRBJ2-1 | 14 | TRBV6-5 | TRBD1 | TGTGCCAGCAGAGACAGGGGAGATTGGAATGAGCAGTTCTTC | CASRDRGDWNEQFF
TRBJ1-1 | 15 | TRBV25-1 | TRBD1 | TGTGCCAGCCAGCAGGGGGCAAGAGGGCGGACTGAAGCTTTCTTT | CASQQGARGRTEAFF
TRBJ1-1 | 16 | TRBV4-2 | - | TGTGCCAGCAGCCAGGACTACCAACAGGGCTACACTGAAGCTTTCTTT | CASSQDYQQGYTEAFF
TRBJ2-7 | 15 | TRBV2 | - | TGTGCCAGCATTCTCACAGGGAAGGCCAGCTACGAGCAGTACTTC | CASILTGKASYEQYF
TRBJ1-4 | 16 | TRBV7-9 | - | TGTGCCAGCAGCTCATATGACCTTACACTCAATGAAAAACTGTTTTTT | CASSSYDLTLNEKLFF
TRBJ1-1 | 15 | TRBV11-2 | - | TGTGCCAGCAGCTCTAGGACGGGAATGAACACTGAAGCTTTCTTT | CASSSRTGMNTEAFF
TRBJ1-2 | 15 | TRBV28 | - | TGTGCCAGCAGTCCGTCAGGGGTCTCGGGGCGAGGCTACACCTTC | CASSPSGVSGRGYTF